This TCR beta chain was sequenced in a study of T cell changes during pregnancy in multiple sclerosis. The protocol was immunoSEQ multiplex PCR, while the TCRdb copy is restricted to in-frame clones and leaves out a portion. The profile shows tens of thousands of clones, approximately 89% of them singletons. Deletions cut 3 bases from V and 4 bases from J, with 10 bases between. CDR1 and CDR2 from the germline V gene are SGHTA and FQGNSA. The length of the CDR3 is 13 residues. Specimen: peripheral blood, collected in the first trimester of pregnancy. The rearrangement joins TRBV7-2 to TRBJ2-7, with a weak D call TRBD1 (5 bases). This TCR was recovered from a female donor with multiple sclerosis, enrolled in a pregnancy study. CDR3 protein: CASSFWTKYEQYF. The CDR3 bases are TGTGCCAGCAGCTTTTGGACAAAGTACGAGCAGTACTTC.